The rows below give T cell receptor beta chains drawn from one sample of a study of tumour-infiltrating T cells in Burkitt lymphoma. Clones were sequenced by immunoSEQ multiplex PCR, and TCRdb holds only the in-frame ones, with some missing. Among some 1,300 clones, about 99% were seen once, and the ten largest hold roughly 1.3%. The sequencing sample was made of tumor tissue. The origin of the receptors is a human donor with Burkitt lymphoma. Each CDR3 is given with its conserved first and last residue. Fields, in order: J gene, D gene, V gene, clone size, CDR3 protein, CDR3 DNA. A D gene is named only where the DNA matches it firmly. Part of the rows lack a size; the others show once, few, many or a class for expanded clones.

TRBJ1-4 - TRBV9 - CASSVGDVGSEKLFF TGTGCCAGCAGCGTAGGGGACGTTGGGTCGGAAAAACTGTTTTTT
TRBJ2-7 TRBD1 TRBV5-1 - CASSFGTGREQYF TGCGCCAGCAGCTTTGGGACAGGGAGGGAGCAGTACTTC
TRBJ2-2 TRBD2 TRBV30 - CAWTPGGYTGELFF TGTGCCTGGACCCCGGGGGGGTACACCGGGGAGCTGTTTTTT
TRBJ2-1 - TRBV5-5 - CASSLVLVGYYNEQFF TGTGCCAGCAGCTTGGTACTAGTGGGTTACTACAATGAGCAGTTCTTC
TRBJ1-5 - TRBV7-3 - CASSLRPGPGNQPQHF TGTGCCAGCAGCTTAAGGCCGGGACCGGGCAATCAGCCCCAGCATTTT
TRBJ1-3 TRBD1 TRBV5-6 - CASSLFFTGDGNTIYF TGTGCCAGCAGCTTGTTTTTCACAGGGGATGGAAACACCATATATTTT
TRBJ2-5 - TRBV28 - CASSFRGKETQYF TGTGCCAGCAGTTTTCGGGGTAAAGAGACCCAGTACTTC
TRBJ2-7 - TRBV7-2 once CASSFSGPSYEQYF TGTGCCAGCAGCTTTTCTGGGCCGTCCTACGAGCAGTACTTC
TRBJ2-7 - TRBV5-1 - CASSLESPYEQYF TGCGCCAGCAGCTTGGAATCCCCCTACGAGCAGTACTTC
TRBJ2-2 - TRBV7-9 - CASSLAPGDENTGELFF TGTGCCAGCAGCTTAGCGCCGGGGGATGAGAACACCGGGGAGCTGTTTTTT
TRBJ1-4 - TRBV10-1 - CATQCSNPDGAGNEKLFF TGCGCCACCCAATGTTCAAACCCGGATGGGGCAGGGAATGAAAAACTGTTTTTT
TRBJ1-2 TRBD1 TRBV6-5 - CASSYSRGQAGGYTF TGTGCCAGCAGTTACTCGAGGGGACAGGCGGGCGGCTACACCTTC
TRBJ2-7 - TRBV14 - CASSPRFGAEQYF TGTGCCAGCAGCCCCCGCTTCGGGGCCGAGCAGTACTTC
TRBJ2-5 - TRBV12-5 - CASGFGETQYF TGTGCTAGTGGTTTTGGGGAGACCCAGTACTTC
TRBJ1-1 TRBD1 TRBV27 once CASSPYSGRNRGAFF TGTGCCAGCAGTCCATATAGCGGCCGAAACAGGGGAGCTTTCTTT
TRBJ2-7 - TRBV7-2 - CASSVRPTGPSSYEQYF TGTGCCAGCAGCGTAAGACCTACAGGTCCATCCTCCTACGAGCAGTACTTC
TRBJ1-2 - TRBV5-5 - CASSLQGRNYGYTF TGTGCCAGCAGCTTGCAGGGGCGTAACTATGGCTACACCTTC
TRBJ2-7 - TRBV6-1 - CASSEGAGAYEQYF TGTGCCAGCAGTGAAGGGGCGGGGGCGTACGAGCAGTACTTC
TRBJ1-3 - TRBV18 - CASSPSSGADTIYF TGTGCCAGCTCACCCTCGTCTGGGGCGGACACCATATATTTT
TRBJ2-3 - TRBV10-3 - CAISHRDSTDTQYF TGTGCCATCAGTCACCGGGACAGCACAGATACGCAGTATTTT
TRBJ2-1 - TRBV28 - CASRGRLHEQFF TGTGCCAGCAGAGGGCGATTACATGAGCAGTTCTTC
TRBJ1-1 - TRBV25-1 once CASSLGTEAFF TGTGCCAGCAGTCTCGGCACTGAAGCTTTCTTT
TRBJ2-7 - TRBV2 - CASSARIGRDYEQYF TGTGCCAGCAGCGCCCGGATAGGGCGCGACTACGAGCAGTACTTC
TRBJ1-5 - TRBV6-5 - CASSYLGFNQPQHF TGTGCCAGCAGTTACTTAGGGTTCAATCAGCCCCAGCATTTT
TRBJ2-2 TRBD1 TRBV7-9 - CASSYPQGARDTGELFF TGTGCCAGCAGCTACCCACAGGGGGCGCGGGACACCGGGGAGCTGTTTTTT
TRBJ2-2 - TRBV2 - CASKKVVETGELFF TGTGCCAGCAAGAAAGTCGTAGAGACCGGGGAGCTGTTTTTT
TRBJ2-2 - TRBV4-2 - CASSQGDRTGELFF TGTGCCAGCAGCCAAGGGGATCGCACCGGGGAGCTGTTTTTT
TRBJ2-2 - TRBV28 - CASNLDPGTQNTGELFF TGTGCCAGCAACCTCGATCCCGGGACCCAAAACACCGGGGAGCTGTTTTTT
TRBJ2-5 - TRBV6-1 - CASSAAGALETQYF TGTGCCAGCAGTGCAGCAGGCGCCCTGGAGACCCAGTACTTC
TRBJ2-7 - TRBV27 - CASSLSPARDLTYEQYF TGTGCCAGCAGTTTATCCCCTGCCCGGGACCTTACATACGAGCAGTACTTC
TRBJ2-3 TRBD2 TRBV6-1 - CASRKLAETDTQYF TGTGCCAGCAGGAAGCTAGCGGAGACAGATACGCAGTATTTT
TRBJ2-3 - TRBV30 - CAWSVRDTQYF TGTGCCTGGAGTGTACGAGATACGCAGTATTTT